This T cell receptor beta chain was identified during a study of blood T cell repertoires in COVID-19. Across the study: The United States, Italy and Spain were the sources of the acute and convalescent COVID-19 samples. PBMCs, B-cell-depleted T cells, or T cells provided the cDNA or gDNA that made up the material.

The assay was immunoSEQ multiplex PCR, and TCRdb's table has in-frame clones only and misses some. The profile shows 300,000 to 450,000 clones, 88% of them singletons. Cohort allocation depended upon clinical history that participants reported. Recovered participants had two consecutive negative NP/OP PCR tests, healthcare professional clearance, or symptom resolution. The sequence came from a woman aged 18-30 years who had recovered from COVID-19. Sequencing was carried out using PBMCs or T cells enriched from blood (not recorded which).

DNA for the CDR3: TGTGCCAGCAGCGCGTCGACAGGGGATAATTCACCCCTCCACTTT. Translated, it gives CASSASTGDNSPLHF. The gene calls are TRBV9 and TRBJ1-6, with 8 bases lining up with TRBD1. Germline CDR1 reads SGDLS; CDR2 reads YYNGEE. The V segment lost 3 bases and the J segment 5 bases; nucleotides outside the gene matches: 4. The length of the CDR3 is 15 residues.